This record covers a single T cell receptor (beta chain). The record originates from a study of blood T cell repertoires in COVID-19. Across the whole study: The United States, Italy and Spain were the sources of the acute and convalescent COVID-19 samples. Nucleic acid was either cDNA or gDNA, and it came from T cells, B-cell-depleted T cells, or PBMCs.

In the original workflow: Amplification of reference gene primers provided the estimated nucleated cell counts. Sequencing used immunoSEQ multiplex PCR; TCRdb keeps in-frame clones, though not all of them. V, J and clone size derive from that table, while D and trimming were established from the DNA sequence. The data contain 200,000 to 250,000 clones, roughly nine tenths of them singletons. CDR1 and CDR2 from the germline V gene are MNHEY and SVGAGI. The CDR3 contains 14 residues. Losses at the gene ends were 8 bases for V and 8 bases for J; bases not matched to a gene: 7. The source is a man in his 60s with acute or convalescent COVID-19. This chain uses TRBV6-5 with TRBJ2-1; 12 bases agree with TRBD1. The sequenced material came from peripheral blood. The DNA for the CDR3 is TGTGCCAGCTGGGGACAGGGGGCAAGGGATGAGCAGTTCTTC. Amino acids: CASWGQGARDEQFF.